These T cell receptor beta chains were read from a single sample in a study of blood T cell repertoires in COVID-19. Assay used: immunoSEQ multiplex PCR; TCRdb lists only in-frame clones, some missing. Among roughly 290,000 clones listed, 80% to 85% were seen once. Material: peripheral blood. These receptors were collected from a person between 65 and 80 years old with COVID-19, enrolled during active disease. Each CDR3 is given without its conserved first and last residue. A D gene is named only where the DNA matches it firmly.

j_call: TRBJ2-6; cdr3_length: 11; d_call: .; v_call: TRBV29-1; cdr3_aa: SVQHSGANVLT
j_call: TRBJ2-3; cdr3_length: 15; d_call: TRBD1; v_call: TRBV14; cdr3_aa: ASSQATPGQGTDTQY
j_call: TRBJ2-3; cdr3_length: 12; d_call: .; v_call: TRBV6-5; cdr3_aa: ASSPNRKTDTQY
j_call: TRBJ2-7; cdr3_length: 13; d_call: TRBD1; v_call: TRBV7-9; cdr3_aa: ASSLGQGFTHEQY
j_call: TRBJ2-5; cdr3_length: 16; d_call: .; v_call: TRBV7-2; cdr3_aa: ASSLAGGGRTIQETQY
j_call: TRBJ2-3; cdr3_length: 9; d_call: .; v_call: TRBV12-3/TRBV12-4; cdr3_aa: ASRRDDTQY
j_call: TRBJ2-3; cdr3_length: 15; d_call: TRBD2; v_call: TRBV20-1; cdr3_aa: SASPAAGTSGPDTQY
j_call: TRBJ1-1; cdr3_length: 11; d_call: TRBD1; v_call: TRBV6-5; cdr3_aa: ASRKQGSTEAF
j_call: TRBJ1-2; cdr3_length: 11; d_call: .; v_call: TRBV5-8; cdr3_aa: ASSFARVYGYT
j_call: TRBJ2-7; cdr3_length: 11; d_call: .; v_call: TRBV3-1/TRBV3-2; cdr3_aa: ASSQSTLYEQY
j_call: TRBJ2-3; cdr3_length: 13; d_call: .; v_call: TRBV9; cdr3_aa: ASSSRGGGTDTQY
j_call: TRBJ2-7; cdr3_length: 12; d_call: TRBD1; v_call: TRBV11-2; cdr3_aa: ASSPGTGPYEQY
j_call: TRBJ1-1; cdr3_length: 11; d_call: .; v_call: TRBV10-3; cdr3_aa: AIGAFKDTEAF
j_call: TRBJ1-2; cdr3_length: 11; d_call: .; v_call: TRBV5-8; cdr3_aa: ASSPRVDYGYT
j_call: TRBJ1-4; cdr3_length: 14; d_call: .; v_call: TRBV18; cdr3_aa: ASSPNSPGGGEKLF
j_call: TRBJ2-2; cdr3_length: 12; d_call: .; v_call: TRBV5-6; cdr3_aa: ASSTRVAFGELF
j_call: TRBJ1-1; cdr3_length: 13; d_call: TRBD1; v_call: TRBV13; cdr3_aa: ASSPRTGLNTEAF
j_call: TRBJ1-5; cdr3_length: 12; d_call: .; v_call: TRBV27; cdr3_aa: ASSLSRTNQPQH